These T cell receptor beta chains were read from a single sample in a study of T cell responses to AZD1222 COVID-19 vaccine. The table came from immunoSEQ multiplex PCR; TCRdb's copy has only in-frame clones and leaves some out. The sample consists of about 94,000 clones, 70% to 90% of them appearing once. The sample in question was peripheral blood, obtained on day 0 of AZD1222 vaccination. The source is an adult in good health. The CDR3 runs from the conserved cysteine through the conserved F or W. A D gene is named only where the DNA matches it firmly. Clone size is stated in some rows and not others, as once, few, many or a class when expanded.

d_gene	abundance	j_gene	v_gene	CDR3nt	CDR3aa
.	.	TRBJ2-7	TRBV3-1/TRBV3-2	TGTGCCAGCAGCCAAGGACTCGGGACAACTAGGGAGCAGTACTTC	CASSQGLGTTREQYF
.	.	TRBJ2-3	TRBV11-1	TGTGCCAGCAGCTTAGGGGGTAGCGGACGCACAGATACGCAGTATTTT	CASSLGGSGRTDTQYF
.	.	TRBJ1-2	TRBV6-2/TRBV6-3	TGTGCCAGCAGTTACGGTCGGGAGTACACCTTC	CASSYGREYTF
TRBD2	few	TRBJ2-1	TRBV5-1	TGCGCCAGCAGCCCTGGACTAGCGGGGGCAATATACAATGAGCAGTTCTTC	CASSPGLAGAIYNEQFF
.	.	TRBJ1-2	TRBV29-1	TGCAGCCTTGGCGGTTGGGGGCTTCAGGATGGCTACACCTTC	CSLGGWGLQDGYTF
TRBD1	.	TRBJ2-1	TRBV3-1/TRBV3-2	TGTGCCAGCAGCCAGGCCGGGACAGGAAACTCCAATGAGCAGTTCTTC	CASSQAGTGNSNEQFF
.	.	TRBJ1-3	TRBV6-5	TGTGCCAGCATAACGAACCGACAGGGAAACACCATATATTTT	CASITNRQGNTIYF
.	once	TRBJ2-5	TRBV5-4	TGTGCCAGCAGCCCGGACCCCCTAGCCTCAGAGACCCAGTACTTC	CASSPDPLASETQYF
TRBD2	.	TRBJ2-1	TRBV7-9	TGTGCCAGGTCAGGGCTAGCGGAGCCCAATGAGCAGTTCTTC	CARSGLAEPNEQFF
.	.	TRBJ2-2	TRBV4-3	TGCGCCAGCAGCCCCGGCCTTCACTCCGGGGAGCTGTTTTTT	CASSPGLHSGELFF
.	.	TRBJ2-3	TRBV6-6	TGTGCCAGCAGTGCCCCTGGCACAGATACGCAGTATTTT	CASSAPGTDTQYF
.	.	TRBJ1-2	TRBV12-3/TRBV12-4	TGTGCCAGCAGTAAGGGACCTATCTACGGCTACACCTTC	CASSKGPIYGYTF
.	.	TRBJ2-7	TRBV6-5	TGTGCCAGCAGCCCGGGGCTCCTCGGGGAGCAGTACTTC	CASSPGLLGEQYF
TRBD2	.	TRBJ2-7	TRBV6-4	TGTGCCAGCAGCCCCGGGACCGGGGGGTCCTACGAGCAGTACTTC	CASSPGTGGSYEQYF
.	.	TRBJ2-7	TRBV28	TGTGCCAGCAGTTATTCAGGTACCTACGAGCAGTACTTC	CASSYSGTYEQYF
TRBD1	.	TRBJ1-5	TRBV3-1/TRBV3-2	TGTGCCAGCAGCCAAATAGGGGGTACAGGGGGCAATCAGCCCCAGCATTTT	CASSQIGGTGGNQPQHF
TRBD2	.	TRBJ2-2	TRBV9	TGTGCCAGCAGCGCCGCCCTAGCGGGAACGAACACCGGGGAGCTGTTTTTT	CASSAALAGTNTGELFF
.	.	TRBJ1-1	TRBV2	TGTGCCAGCATAAATTTGAGGGACTGGAACACTGAAGCTTTCTTT	CASINLRDWNTEAFF
.	.	TRBJ1-2	TRBV12-3/TRBV12-4	TGTGCCAGCAGTTTAGAAAGAAACTATGGCTACACCTTC	CASSLERNYGYTF
.	once	TRBJ1-2	TRBV19	TGTGCCAGTCAGGAGGGATACTATGGCTACACCTTC	CASQEGYYGYTF
.	.	TRBJ1-6	TRBV18	TGTGCCAGCTCACCACTGGACCCGGCGGGTAATTCACCCCTCCACTTT	CASSPLDPAGNSPLHF
.	.	TRBJ1-4	TRBV24-1	TGTGCCACCCCTGGGGCAGAAAAACTGTTTTTT	CATPGAEKLFF
.	.	TRBJ2-7	TRBV5-4	TGTGCCAGCAGCTTAATGTCCTACGAGCAGTACTTC	CASSLMSYEQYF
.	.	TRBJ1-6	TRBV2	TGTGCCAGCAGGGACAGTAAAAGCTCCTATAATTCACCCCTCCACTTT	CASRDSKSSYNSPLHF
.	.	TRBJ1-2	TRBV7-9	TGTGCCAGCAGCTTTGTTCAGGGCGCCCTTGGCTACACCTTC	CASSFVQGALGYTF
.	.	TRBJ2-2	TRBV10-2	TGCGCCAGCCAGGGTCTCCTCCTGAACACCGGGGAGCTGTTTTTT	CASQGLLLNTGELFF
.	.	TRBJ2-7	TRBV18	TGTGCCAGCTCACCCTCTGGAGGCGGGTACGAGCAGTACTTC	CASSPSGGGYEQYF
TRBD2	.	TRBJ2-7	TRBV20-1	TGCAGTGCTAGTATAATGGGACTAAAAATGGCCGAGCAGTACTTC	CSASIMGLKMAEQYF
TRBD1	.	TRBJ1-6	TRBV27	TGTGCCAGCAGTCTCGGACAGGGCTATAATTCACCCCTCCACTTT	CASSLGQGYNSPLHF